The 26 T cell receptor beta chains reported below all come from one sample, sequenced in a study of beta chain features in type 1 diabetes. Every bit of the isolated RNA underwent reverse transcription, so sequencing read expressed TCRB transcripts. Sequenced by immunoSEQ multiplex PCR; TCRdb stores in-frame clones only, minus some. The table has some 640,000 clones, roughly 13% seen once. Their antigens are not known. The study, taken as a whole, reports: Shorter TCRB CDR3s, moderately but significantly so, were found in Type 1 diabetes patients in all four CD4+ subsets.

The specimen sequenced was naive CD4+ T cells from blood. These receptors were obtained from a man aged 18 to 29 with type 1 diabetes.

This clone was seen a few times. The chain employs TRBV2 and TRBJ2-1; TRBD2 agrees at 8 bases. CDR1 is SNHLY and CDR2 is FYNNEI in the germline V gene. CDR3 length equals 15 residues. V dropped 0 bases and J dropped 4; count of bases not matched to a gene: 2. In DNA, the CDR3 is TGTGCCAGCAGTGAAGCTAGCGGGGCTTACAATGAGCAGTTCTTC. Translated, it gives CASSEASGAYNEQFF.

CDR3 protein: CASSFSGGAGSYEQYF. The DNA for the CDR3 is TGTGCCAGCAGCTTTAGCGGGGGGGCCGGCTCCTACGAGCAGTACTTC. V is TRBV7-2 and J is TRBJ2-7; 11 bases match TRBD2. The V segment lost 3 bases and the J segment 0 bases; nucleotides outside the gene matches: 4. The germline CDR1 and CDR2 sequences are SGHTA and FQGNSA. The CDR3 extends over 16 amino acids.

The table lists this clone with a few counts. The rearrangement uses TRBV4-1 and TRBJ2-5; no firm D call. V lost 1 base to trimming and J lost 2 bases, with 14 bases between them. This CDR3 is 16 amino acids long. Germline V lookup: CDR1 MGHRA, CDR2 YSYEKL. CDR3 in DNA: TGCGCCAGCAGCCAAGGGGTCCCTTTGGGGCAAGAGACCCAGTACTTC. It translates to CASSQGVPLGQETQYF.

This clone was seen only a few times. V usage is TRBV18 and J usage is TRBJ2-7; D gene ambiguous. Germline V gives CDR1 KGHSH, CDR2 LQKENI. The germline V and J ends were trimmed by 3 bases and 4 bases, with 7 bases remaining between them. This CDR3 contains 12 residues. The CDR3 region is CASSPDIYEQYF. The CDR3 DNA reads as TGTGCCAGCTCACCGGATATTTACGAGCAGTACTTC.

This clone was seen a handful of times. The identical CDR3 is also encoded by other nucleotide sequences in the sample. The chain carries TRBV7-9 and TRBJ1-1; D unresolved. The germline V gene has CDR1 SEHNR and CDR2 FQNEAQ (reference sequence). V dropped 6 bases and J dropped 0 bases, with 5 bases sitting between them. The CDR3 length is 12 residues. CDR3 DNA: TGTGCCAGCAGTCCCCTGAACACTGAAGCTTTCTTT. Encoded protein: CASSPLNTEAFF.

Points on this clone: This same CDR3 is encoded by further DNA sequences in the sample. The CDR3 region has the DNA TGTGCCAGCAGCTTAGAAGGTCAAGAGACCCAGTACTTC. Its protein product is CASSLEGQETQYF. The V and J genes are TRBV7-9 and TRBJ2-5; D is uncertain. The V gene's germline CDR1 is SEHNR and CDR2 FQNEAQ (reference sequence). The V end was cut by 1 base, the J end by 2 bases, with 5 bases between. This CDR3 is 13 amino acids long.

The chain recombines TRBV7-2 with TRBJ2-7; unclear D gene. V gave up 5 bases and J gave up 4 bases, with 12 bases separating them. CDR1 and CDR2 (germline): SGHTA, FQGNSA. The CDR3 has 13 amino acids. The DNA of the CDR3 is TGTGCCAGCAGCCCTCATCGCAGTTACGAGCAGTACTTC. As protein: CASSPHRSYEQYF.

The chain carries TRBV7-9 and TRBJ2-7; TRBD1 is a possible D gene (6 bases). This CDR3 is built from 14 residues. Germline V gene sequence: CDR1 SEHNR, CDR2 FQNEAQ (reference sequence). V lost 2 bases to trimming and J lost 2 bases, with 10 bases between them. CDR3 coding DNA: TGTGCCAGCAGCTTAACAGGGATCCCCTACGAGCAGTACTTC. Translated, it gives CASSLTGIPYEQYF.

This clone has only a few counts. The chain employs TRBV12-1 and TRBJ2-3; the table's D call, TRBD2, was not checked against the DNA. TRBV12-1 is annotated as a pseudogene. CDR3 length: 15 residues. This CDR3 reads CASSSRRGGTDTQYF. The CDR3 bases are TGTGCCAGCAGCTCCCGGCGGGGGGGCACAGATACGCAGTATTTT.

This chain connects TRBV19 to TRBJ2-2; 9 bases are shared with TRBD1. Germline V gene data show CDR1 as LNHDA and CDR2 as SQIVND (reference sequence). This CDR3 has 15 residues. The V and J ends lost 7 bases and 3 bases, in that order; junction bases with no gene match: 6. The CDR3 bases are TGTGCCAGTACCCTCGACAGGGGGGACACCGGGGAGCTGTTTTTT. This translates into CASTLDRGDTGELFF.

This clone appeared a few times. V gene TRBV30 combines with J gene TRBJ2-5; D uncertain. The CDR3 has 13 amino acids. Germline V gives CDR1 GTSNPN, CDR2 SVGIG (reference sequence). Trimming removed 0 bases at V and 2 bases at J, with 7 bases between. As DNA, the CDR3 is TGTGCCTGGAGTGTAGCTTTACAAGAGACCCAGTACTTC. Translated: CAWSVALQETQYF. Variable domain in full (rest from reference TRBV30 and TRBJ2-5): SQTIHQWPATLVQPVGSPLSLECTVEGTSNPNLYWYRQAAGRGLQLLFYSVGIGQISSEVPQNLSASRPQDRQFILSSKKLLLSDSGFYLCAWSVALQETQYFGPGTRLLVL.

To note about this clone: In the same sample, other DNA sequences code for this CDR3. V and J are TRBV5-1 and TRBJ1-2; D ambiguous. This CDR3 has 11 residues. The V and J ends lost 0 bases and 8 bases respectively, with 5 bases between them. From germline, CDR1 is SGHRS and CDR2 YFSETQ. The CDR3 sequence: CASSLDGGYTF. DNA of the CDR3: TGCGCCAGCAGCTTGGATGGGGGCTACACCTTC. The variable domain in full, completed from reference TRBV5-1 and TRBJ1-2, reads KAGVTQTPRYLIKTRGQQVTLSCSPISGHRSVSWYQQTPGQGLQFLFEYFSETQRNKGNFPGRFSGRQFSNSRSEMNVSTLELGDSALYLCASSLDGGYTFGSGTRLTVV.

This clone was seen a few times. The V and J genes are TRBV7-9 and TRBJ2-7; 9 nucleotides agree with TRBD2. This CDR3 is built from 15 residues. V shed 5 bases, J shed 4 bases, and the junction held 9 bases outside the gene matches. Germline V CDR1 and CDR2: SEHNR, FQNEAQ (reference sequence). The CDR3 bases are TGTGCCAGCAGCCCCCCAGGGCGGGAGGGTTACGAGCAGTACTTC. Amino acids: CASSPPGREGYEQYF.

This clone was observed a handful of times. The rearrangement uses TRBV18 and TRBJ1-5; 10 positions agree with TRBD1. Per the germline V gene, CDR1 is KGHSH and CDR2 is LQKENI. This CDR3 spans 14 amino acids. Unmatched junction bases numbered 2, after V lost 6 bases and J lost 3 bases. CDR3 loop: CASSRQGANQPQHF. CDR3 DNA sequence: TGTGCCAGCTCCAGACAGGGGGCCAATCAGCCCCAGCATTTT.

The V call is TRBV5-4, the J call TRBJ2-2, with D perhaps matching TRBD1 (6 bases). This CDR3 is 15 amino acids long. Germline values: CDR1 SGHNT, CDR2 YYREEE (reference sequence). Trimming removed 4 bases from V and 4 bases from J, with 14 bases in between. CDR3 sequence: CASSPTGHRTGELFF. In DNA form, the CDR3 reads TGTGCCAGCAGCCCGACAGGACATCGCACCGGGGAGCTGTTTTTT. Looking up the rest from reference TRBV5-4 and TRBJ2-2 gives the full variable domain: ETGVTQSPTHLIKTRGQQVTLRCSSQSGHNTVSWYQQALGQGPQFIFQYYREEENGRGNFPPRFSGLQFPNYSSELNVNALELDDSALYLCASSPTGHRTGELFFGEGSRLTVL.

This clone appeared a few times. In nucleotides, the CDR3 is TGTGCCAGCAGTTGGGCAAGTCCTGGCTCAGAGCAGTACTTC. It specifies CASSWASPGSEQYF. The rearrangement uses TRBV27 and TRBJ2-7; no firm D call. V dropped 4 bases and J dropped 7 bases, with 17 bases sitting between them. The germline gives CDR1 MNHEY, CDR2 SMNVEV (reference sequence). The CDR3 has 14 amino acids.

The V call is TRBV5-4, the J call TRBJ1-1; D gene unclear. Trimming cost V 0 bases and J 4 bases, with 4 bases left between them. The CDR3 runs 12 residues. Germline CDR1 and CDR2: SGHNT and YYREEE (reference sequence). CDR3 residues: CASSLGLTEAFF. The DNA for the CDR3 is TGTGCCAGCAGCTTGGGACTCACTGAAGCTTTCTTT.

This clone has a handful of counts. The chain couples TRBV18 to TRBJ2-7, with D possibly TRBD1 on 5 matching bases. This CDR3 is 14 amino acids long. From germline, CDR1 is KGHSH and CDR2 LQKENI. V dropped 0 bases and J dropped 0 bases, with 6 bases sitting between them. CDR3 residues: CASSPPTASYEQYF. Here the CDR3 DNA reads TGTGCCAGCTCACCACCGACAGCCTCCTACGAGCAGTACTTC. The whole variable domain, filled in from reference TRBV18 and TRBJ2-7, reads NAGVMQNPRHLVRRRGQEARLRCSPMKGHSHVYWYRQLPEEGLKFMVYLQKENIIDESGMPKERFSAEFPKEGPSILRIQQVVRGDSAAYFCASSPPTASYEQYFGPGTRLTVT.

This clone was detected a few times. The gene calls are TRBV2 and TRBJ2-1, with D perhaps TRBD1 or TRBD2 (5 bases each). Per the germline V gene, CDR1 is SNHLY and CDR2 is FYNNEI. The CDR3 totals 15 residues. Trimming removed 0 bases from V and 6 bases from J, with 12 bases in between. CDR3 protein: CASSEAASRVNEQFF. In DNA form, the CDR3 reads TGTGCCAGCAGTGAAGCGGCTAGCAGGGTCAATGAGCAGTTCTTC.

A few counts support this clone. The chain carries TRBV10-3 and TRBJ2-3, with 8 positions matching TRBD2. The ends lost 9 bases at V and 3 bases at J; junction bases unmatched: 11. Germline V CDR1 and CDR2: ENHRY, SYGVKD. The CDR3 is 15 residues long. This CDR3 reads CAISRSGSWTDTQYF. The CDR3 region has the DNA TGTGCCATTTCAAGGAGCGGGAGTTGGACAGATACGCAGTATTTT.

This clone was counted between two and nine times. The chain recombines TRBV20-1 with TRBJ2-3; D may be TRBD1 or TRBD2 (5 bases each). CDR1 DFQATT and CDR2 SNEGSKA come from the germline V gene (reference sequence). This CDR3 is built from 11 residues. The V end was cut by 7 bases, the J end by 10 bases, with 15 bases between. The CDR3 DNA follows: TGCAGTGTTCCGGGACCCAGCGCGCAGTATTTT. This sequence encodes CSVPGPSAQYF.

This clone was counted a few times. The chain combines TRBV2 with TRBJ2-2; D remains ambiguous. The length of the CDR3 is 16 residues. Germline-derived CDR1 and CDR2 are SNHLY and FYNNEI. The V and J ends lost 2 bases and 6 bases respectively, with 16 bases between them. The CDR3 nucleotides are TGTGCCAGCAGTGAACTTTCGTACGTAGAATCCGGGGAGCTGTTTTTT. It yields the protein CASSELSYVESGELFF.

The chain joins TRBV30 to TRBJ2-3; 9 nucleotides align to TRBD1. With 4 bases clipped from V and 8 bases from J, the junction kept 16 bases outside the gene matches. Looked up from germline, CDR1 is GTSNPN and CDR2 is SVGIG (reference sequence). The CDR3 length is 16 residues. CDR3 residues: CAWNPEGGQGGLTQYF. DNA of the CDR3: TGTGCCTGGAACCCGGAGGGGGGACAGGGCGGCCTTACGCAGTATTTT. Supplemented by reference TRBV30 and TRBJ2-3, the full variable domain reads SQTIHQWPATLVQPVGSPLSLECTVEGTSNPNLYWYRQAAGRGLQLLFYSVGIGQISSEVPQNLSASRPQDRQFILSSKKLLLSDSGFYLCAWNPEGGQGGLTQYFGPGTRLTVL.

The V gene is TRBV7-2, the J gene TRBJ2-3, with TRBD1 identical over 9 bases. The V gene end was trimmed by 4 bases and the J gene end by 3 bases; junction bases not matched to a gene: 11. The CDR3 loop spans 17 amino acids. Germline loops: CDR1 SGHTA, CDR2 FQGNSA. CDR3 sequence (DNA): TGTGCCAGCAGCTCGACCGGGCCGGGACAGGGAACAGATACGCAGTATTTT. Protein: CASSSTGPGQGTDTQYF. Complete variable domain (other parts from reference TRBV7-2 and TRBJ2-3): GAGVSQSPSNKVTEKGKDVELRCDPISGHTALYWYRQSLGQGLEFLIYFQGNSAPDKSGLPSDRFSAERTGGSVSTLTIQRTQQEDSAVYLCASSSTGPGQGTDTQYFGPGTRLTVL.

A few counts support this clone. The chain couples TRBV2 to TRBJ2-5, with D possibly matching TRBD2 (6 bases). Germline V gene sequence: CDR1 SNHLY, CDR2 FYNNEI. The CDR3 totals 14 residues. V was cut by 10 bases and J by 2 bases, with 17 bases left in between. The CDR3 bases are TGTGCCACCGCCCGGGAGAGCGGACAAGAGACCCAGTACTTC. Its protein product is CATARESGQETQYF. Filled out from reference TRBV2 and TRBJ2-5, the complete variable domain reads EPEVTQTPSHQVTQMGQEVILRCVPISNHLYFYWYRQILGQKVEFLVSFYNNEISEKSEIFDDQFSVERPDGSNFTLKIRSTKLEDSAMYFCATARESGQETQYFGPGTRLLVL.

The rearrangement joins TRBV5-1 to TRBJ2-2, with unresolved D. Trimming cost V 1 base and J 3 bases, with 10 bases left between them. Germline CDR1 and CDR2: SGHRS and YFSETQ. This CDR3 has 15 residues. The CDR3 protein is CASSLNHLDTGELFF. The DNA for the CDR3 is TGCGCCAGCAGCTTGAACCACTTGGACACCGGGGAGCTGTTTTTT. Full variable domain (remainder filled in from reference TRBV5-1 and TRBJ2-2): KAGVTQTPRYLIKTRGQQVTLSCSPISGHRSVSWYQQTPGQGLQFLFEYFSETQRNKGNFPGRFSGRQFSNSRSEMNVSTLELGDSALYLCASSLNHLDTGELFFGEGSRLTVL.